These T cell receptor beta chains were read from a single sample in a study of Ad26.COV2.S vaccination and SARS-CoV-2 variants. Using immunoSEQ multiplex PCR, the repertoire was profiled, and TCRdb retains in-frame clones only, with some absent. The data show more than 300,000 clones, just over 85% seen once. The specimen was peripheral blood, collected in a trial of Ad26.COV2.S vaccine versus placebo. The source is a person between 18 and 59 years old who received the Ad26.COV2.S COVID-19 vaccine or a placebo. CDR3s include the opening cysteine and the closing phenylalanine or tryptophan. The D gene is left open where the match is weak. The size field is filled for only some rows; it gives once, few, many or a size class.

j_call v_call clone_size d_call cdr3_aa cdr3_nt
TRBJ2-2 TRBV2 NA TRBD2 CASMGGMRNTGELFF TGTGCCTCCATGGGGGGGATGAGGAACACCGGGGAGCTGTTTTTT
TRBJ1-5 TRBV3-1/TRBV3-2 NA NA CANLHPSGGSNQPQHF TGTGCCAACCTACATCCGTCGGGCGGCAGCAATCAGCCCCAGCATTTT
TRBJ2-7 TRBV5-4 NA NA CASSQSLDSYEQYF TGTGCCAGCAGCCAAAGCCTGGACAGCTACGAGCAGTACTTC
TRBJ1-2 TRBV5-4 NA NA CASNRDGTYGYTF TGTGCCAGCAACCGGGACGGTACCTATGGCTACACCTTC
TRBJ2-5 TRBV19 once TRBD1 CASSRGQGPQETQYF TGTGCCAGTAGTAGGGGACAGGGCCCCCAAGAGACCCAGTACTTC
TRBJ2-2 TRBV7-2 NA NA CASSPGQILNTGELFF TGTGCCAGCAGCCCTGGACAGATACTGAACACCGGGGAGCTGTTTTTT
TRBJ2-7 TRBV29-1 NA TRBD1 CSVETGGSYEQYF TGCAGCGTTGAGACAGGGGGTTCCTACGAGCAGTACTTC
TRBJ2-5 TRBV5-1 NA TRBD1 CASSRLGQAPQETQYF TGCGCCAGCAGCCGACTGGGACAGGCTCCCCAAGAGACCCAGTACTTC
TRBJ1-5 TRBV6-5 once NA CASSQSSNQPQHF TGTGCCAGCAGTCAGTCTAGCAATCAGCCCCAGCATTTT
TRBJ1-6 TRBV7-3 NA TRBD1 CASSRAGDRPSYPPSTLHF TGTGCCAGCAGTCGCGCCGGGGACAGACCTTCTTACCCTCCCTCGACCCTCCACTTT
TRBJ1-1 TRBV5-6 NA TRBD1 CASSFGAGGANTEAFF TGTGCCAGCAGTTTTGGGGCAGGGGGTGCGAACACTGAAGCTTTCTTT
TRBJ1-5 TRBV5-1 NA TRBD1 CASSPQGAGQPQHF TGCGCCAGCAGTCCGCAGGGGGCTGGGCAGCCCCAGCATTTT
TRBJ1-1 TRBV5-1 few NA CASSPPNTEAFF TGCGCCAGCAGCCCACCTAACACTGAAGCTTTCTTT
TRBJ1-2 TRBV4-1 NA TRBD1 CASSHEGTGGRNGYTF TGCGCCAGCAGCCACGAGGGGACAGGGGGACGGAATGGCTACACCTTC
TRBJ1-6 TRBV27 NA NA CASSLTGLRDNSPLHF TGTGCCAGCAGTTTAACCGGGCTCAGGGACAATTCACCCCTCCACTTT
TRBJ2-1 TRBV6-2/TRBV6-3 NA NA CASSPDRREQFF TGTGCCAGCAGTCCAGACAGGCGGGAGCAGTTCTTC
TRBJ1-1 TRBV6-5 few NA CASHKGSSRNTEAFF TGTGCCAGCCATAAGGGCAGCTCACGGAACACTGAAGCTTTCTTT
TRBJ2-2 TRBV5-4 once NA CASSPGAGELFF TGTGCCAGCAGCCCGGGTGCCGGGGAGCTGTTTTTT
TRBJ1-6 TRBV18 NA TRBD1 CASSPEGQGRSPLHF TGTGCCAGCTCACCCGAGGGACAGGGGCGCTCACCCCTCCACTTT
TRBJ1-6 TRBV2 NA NA CASRATTYNSPLHF TGTGCCAGCAGGGCCACGACTTATAATTCACCCCTCCACTTT
TRBJ2-2 TRBV27 NA NA CASSLDRYGGNTGELFF TGTGCCAGCAGTTTAGATCGGTACGGCGGGAACACCGGGGAGCTGTTTTTT
TRBJ1-5 TRBV7-9 NA NA CATLEGDQQPQHF TGTGCCACCTTGGAGGGGGATCAGCAGCCCCAGCATTTT
TRBJ2-2 TRBV5-1 NA NA CASCPGESGELFF TGCGCCAGCTGCCCTGGGGAAAGCGGGGAGCTGTTTTTT
TRBJ1-1 TRBV7-8 NA NA CASSLVRGNTEAFF TGTGCCAGCAGCTTAGTTCGGGGGAACACTGAAGCTTTCTTT
TRBJ2-3 TRBV9 NA TRBD1 CASSVGTVHTDTQYF TGTGCCAGCAGCGTCGGGACAGTGCACACAGATACGCAGTATTTT
TRBJ1-4 TRBV19 NA NA CASSGSNEKLFF TGTGCCAGTAGTGGGTCTAATGAAAAACTGTTTTTT
TRBJ2-2 TRBV6-5 NA NA CASSYSLTGELFF TGTGCCAGCAGTTATTCTTTAACCGGGGAGCTGTTTTTT
TRBJ2-7 TRBV3-1/TRBV3-2 once NA CASSPNEQYF TGTGCCAGCAGCCCAAACGAGCAGTACTTC
TRBJ1-1 TRBV30 NA NA CAWTPPPGWTEAFF TGTGCCTGGACTCCTCCCCCAGGGTGGACTGAAGCTTTCTTT
TRBJ2-5 TRBV4-2 NA TRBD1 CASSQTGGRETQYF TGTGCCAGCAGCCAGACAGGGGGCCGAGAGACCCAGTACTTC
TRBJ1-2 TRBV6-5 NA TRBD1 CASSSTGTANYGYTF TGTGCCAGCAGTTCTACCGGGACAGCTAACTATGGCTACACCTTC
TRBJ1-6 TRBV7-2 NA NA CASSLEVESPLHF TGTGCCAGCAGCTTAGAGGTTGAGTCACCCCTCCACTTT
TRBJ1-1 TRBV6-5 NA NA CASSYGSSLVNTEAFF TGTGCCAGCAGTTACGGTAGCAGCTTGGTGAACACTGAAGCTTTCTTT
TRBJ2-5 TRBV6-6 NA NA CASSWVRNTQETQYF TGTGCCAGCAGTTGGGTTAGGAACACCCAAGAGACCCAGTACTTC
TRBJ1-5 TRBV2 few NA CASSNDGGRNQPQHF TGTGCCAGCAGTAACGACGGGGGGCGCAATCAGCCCCAGCATTTT
TRBJ1-4 TRBV9 NA NA CASSPGATNEKLFF TGTGCCAGCAGCCCCGGGGCAACTAATGAAAAACTGTTTTTT
TRBJ1-2 TRBV12-3/TRBV12-4 few NA CASSSNYGYTF TGTGCCAGCAGCTCAAACTATGGCTACACCTTC
TRBJ2-5 TRBV5-1 NA NA CASSLPPLETQYF TGCGCCAGCAGCTTGCCCCCTCTGGAGACCCAGTACTTC
TRBJ1-4 TRBV6-2/TRBV6-3 NA NA CASSTPSAGGYEKLFF TGTGCCAGCAGTACTCCCAGCGCGGGGGGTTATGAAAAACTGTTTTTT
TRBJ1-2 TRBV6-5 NA NA CASTNSYGYTF TGTGCCAGCACCAACAGCTATGGCTACACCTTC
TRBJ2-2 TRBV21-1 once NA CASSKPHSGYTGELFF TGTGCCAGCAGCAAACCCCACTCAGGGTACACCGGGGAGCTGTTTTTT
TRBJ1-1 TRBV5-8 NA NA CASSFSPKNTEAFF TGTGCCAGCAGCTTTTCCCCTAAGAACACTGAAGCTTTCTTT
TRBJ1-5 TRBV19 NA NA CASISGNQPQHF TGTGCCAGTATTAGTGGCAATCAGCCCCAGCATTTT
TRBJ2-3 TRBV10-3 NA TRBD2 CAISPTSGDRDTQYF TGTGCCATCAGCCCGACTAGCGGGGATAGAGATACGCAGTATTTT
TRBJ2-5 TRBV7-2 NA TRBD2 CASSLTSGGARETQYF TGTGCCAGCAGCTTGACTAGCGGGGGGGCCCGAGAGACCCAGTACTTC